A single sample gave rise to the 24 T cell receptor beta chains below, sequenced in a study of blood T cells in healthy people across ages. Together with a sample-barcoded 5' primer, a J-beta primer mix was included in a second PCR lasting about 7 to 11 cycles. A single record per CDR3 protein comes from TCRdb applying MiXCR to the 5' RACE reads. Of almost 1 million distinct CDR3 sequences listed, just over 50% are singletons. Material: blood. The receptor source for this set is a woman between 55 and 75 years old in good health.

This clonotype was detected a few times. The chain uses TRBV5-5 and TRBJ2-5; 7 bases map to TRBD2. The CDR3 is made up of 14 amino acids. J gave up 6 bases and V 4 bases, and 9 bases lay outside the gene matches. Germline loops: CDR1 SGHKS, CDR2 YYEKEE (reference sequence). The CDR3 is CASSPGGGSKTQYF. CDR3 nucleotides: TGTGCCAGCAGCCCGGGGGGTGGGTCGAAGACCCAGTACTTC.

The chain links TRBV5-1 to TRBJ2-7, with D hard to call. CDR1 SGHRS and CDR2 YFSETQ come from the germline V gene. Trimming stripped 1 base from V and 2 bases from J, with 10 bases between. The CDR3 extends over 14 amino acids. CDR3: CASSLSTETYEQYF. The DNA of the CDR3 is TGCGCCAGCAGCTTGAGTACGGAAACCTACGAGCAGTACTTC. Drawing the rest from reference TRBV5-1 and TRBJ2-7, the complete variable domain is KAGVTQTPRYLIKTRGQQVTLSCSPISGHRSVSWYQQTPGQGLQFLFEYFSETQRNKGNFPGRFSGRQFSNSRSEMNVSTLELGDSALYLCASSLSTETYEQYFGPGTRLTVT.

The genes are TRBV18 and TRBJ1-1, with a tentative D call TRBD1 (6 bases). The CDR3 is made up of 14 amino acids. Trimming stripped 3 bases from V and 8 bases from J, with 16 bases between. In germline, CDR1 is KGHSH, CDR2 LQKENI. This CDR3 reads CASSPAGDIREAFF. DNA for the CDR3: TGTGCCAGCTCACCGGCTGGGGACATCCGGGAAGCTTTCTTT.

This clonotype was seen many times. The chain combines TRBV5-1 with TRBJ2-1; 8 nucleotides agree with TRBD1. Germline assignment: CDR1 SGHRS and CDR2 YFSETQ. This CDR3 spans 16 amino acids. J was trimmed by 2 bases and V by 0 bases; bases with no gene match: 4. The chain's CDR3 is CASSLEAGQAYNEQFF. CDR3 DNA: TGCGCCAGCAGCTTGGAGGCGGGACAGGCCTACAATGAGCAGTTCTTC.

The J gene is TRBJ1-2, the V gene TRBV7-9, with D hard to call. The CDR3 is 15 residues long. The V end was cut by 1 base, the J end by 6 bases, with 15 bases between. The germline V gene encodes CDR1 SEHNR and CDR2 FQNEAQ (reference sequence). In nucleotides, the CDR3 is TGTGCCAGCAGCTTAGACCTGGCAGTTGGGCATGGCTACACCTTC. Residues: CASSLDLAVGHGYTF.

The rearrangement joins TRBV12-3 or TRBV12-4 to TRBJ2-3; D remains ambiguous. The CDR3 is 17 amino acids. V lost 2 bases, J lost 2 bases, and 17 bases lay in between. CDR3 residues: CASSLYLSLGVTDTQYF. CDR3 DNA sequence: TGTGCCAGCAGTTTATATTTGAGTCTAGGCGTCACAGATACGCAGTATTTT.

The V call is TRBV20-1, the J call TRBJ2-7, with a tentative D call TRBD2 (5 bases). Germline-derived CDR1 and CDR2 are DFQATT and SNEGSKA (reference sequence). This CDR3 has 14 amino acids. Trimming stripped 5 bases from V and 3 bases from J, with 17 bases between. DNA for the CDR3: TGCAGTGCTTTCGGGGAAATCGGGTTCTACGAGCAGTACTTC. It codes for CSAFGEIGFYEQYF.

This clonotype was seen more than once but under ten times. The rearrangement uses TRBV6-5 and TRBJ2-7, with D unresolved. The germline V gene encodes CDR1 MNHEY and CDR2 SVGAGI. This CDR3 spans 14 amino acids. The V gene lost 3 bases and the J gene lost 0 bases, with 9 bases spanning the gap. The CDR3 DNA reads TGTGCCAGCAGTTATGGTCGGGCCTCCTACGAGCAGTACTTC. Translated: CASSYGRASYEQYF.

This sequence joins TRBV28 and TRBJ2-4; D not resolved. CDR3 length: 14 residues. CDR1 is MDHEN and CDR2 is SYDVKM in the germline V gene. Trimming removed 5 bases from V and 13 bases from J, with 21 bases in between. In DNA, the CDR3 is TGTGCCAGCAGTGTGATGGGAAGGCTACTGAAGCAGTACTTC. Protein product: CASSVMGRLLKQYF.

Turning to this clonotype: At one boundary the junction diverges from the germline segment, which might be a read error. This chain uses TRBV29-1 with TRBJ2-7; D is perhaps TRBD1 (5 bases). CDR3 length equals 14 residues. Germline loops: CDR1 SQVTM, CDR2 ANQGSEA. The CDR3 loop reads CSAEGVGSAYEQYF. Here the CDR3 DNA reads TGCAGCGCTGAAGGGGTCGGGTCAGCCTACGAGCAGTACTTC.

The chain has TRBV27 and TRBJ1-1; D unresolved. Germline V gives CDR1 MNHEY, CDR2 SMNVEV (reference sequence). Trimming took 8 bases from V and 4 from J, leaving 14 bases between them. The CDR3 sequence is 13 residues long. The CDR3 protein is CASAMTGVTEAFF. DNA of the CDR3: TGTGCCAGCGCAATGACTGGGGTCACTGAAGCTTTCTTT.

The chain combines TRBV6-2 or TRBV6-3 with TRBJ2-6; tentative D call: TRBD2 (6 bases). Germline CDR1 is MNHEY and CDR2 is SVGEGT. With 2 bases removed from V and 4 bases from J, the gap between germline ends came to 18 bases. The CDR3 is made up of 18 amino acids. The CDR3 nucleotides read TGTGCCAGCAGTTACCCGACTAGTGGGAGAGGAGGGGCCAACGTCCTGACTTTC. The encoded protein is CASSYPTSGRGGANVLTF.

V usage is TRBV5-1 and J usage is TRBJ2-5; D gene ambiguous. In germline, CDR1 is SGHRS, CDR2 YFSETQ. The ends were cut back, 4 bases at V and 5 bases at J, with 18 bases in the middle. The CDR3 sequence is 15 residues long. Here the CDR3 reads CASSPPVDAAETQYF. The CDR3, as DNA: TGCGCCAGCAGCCCGCCTGTAGATGCCGCGGAGACCCAGTACTTC.

This clonotype was seen a few times. The rearrangement uses TRBV7-9 and TRBJ2-7; 9 nucleotides align to TRBD2. After removal of 5 bases from V and 2 bases from J, the junction contained 4 bases not matched to a gene. Germline CDR1 SEHNR, CDR2 FQNEAQ (reference sequence). There are 14 residues in the CDR3. The CDR3 sequence: CASSDRGRAYEQYF. The CDR3 region has the DNA TGTGCCAGCAGCGACCGCGGGAGGGCCTACGAGCAGTACTTC.

The V call is TRBV4-1, the J call TRBJ2-5; perhaps D is TRBD1 or TRBD2 (5 bases each). Germline V CDR1 and CDR2: MGHRA, YSYEKL. Trimming stripped 2 bases from V and 4 bases from J, with 14 bases between. This CDR3 contains 15 residues. The CDR3 sequence: CASSQPTGTRETQYF. DNA of the CDR3: TGCGCCAGCAGCCAACCTACCGGGACCAGAGAGACCCAGTACTTC.

The chain has TRBV5-6 and TRBJ1-2; D unresolved. The CDR3 is 11 amino acids. Trimming removed 2 bases at V and 4 bases at J, with 3 bases between. Per the germline V gene, CDR1 is SGHDT and CDR2 is YYEEEE. The DNA for the CDR3 is TGTGCCAGCAGCTTTATCTATGGCTACACCTTC. Amino acids: CASSFIYGYTF.

This chain connects TRBV27 to TRBJ2-5; weak D call: TRBD2 (5 bases). The J call is doubtful: the DNA matches TRBJ2-7 better. Germline CDR1 is MNHEY and CDR2 is SMNVEV (reference sequence). CDR3 length: 15 residues. CDR3 region: CASSLKRGLHYEQYF. The CDR3 DNA reads as TGTGCCAGCAGTTTAAAAAGAGGGCTGCACTACGAGCAGTACTTC.

This clonotype was seen a handful of times. The J gene is TRBJ2-5, the V gene TRBV7-9; D is undetermined. Germline V gene data show CDR1 as SEHNR and CDR2 as FQNEAQ (reference sequence). The CDR3 runs to 13 residues. V lost 5 bases, J lost 2 bases, and 9 bases lay in between. Written as DNA, the CDR3 is TGTGCCAGCAGCGACCGACTTCAAGAGACCCAGTACTTC. Translated: CASSDRLQETQYF.

The chain uses TRBV5-5 and TRBJ2-1, with D perhaps matching TRBD2 (6 bases). V was cut by 3 bases and J by 1 base, with 11 bases left in between. Germline loops: CDR1 SGHKS, CDR2 YYEKEE (reference sequence). The CDR3 covers 15 residues. The CDR3 DNA reads TGTGCCAGCAGCTGGGGGGATGGTTCCTACAATGAGCAGTTCTTC. It yields the protein CASSWGDGSYNEQFF. Full variable domain (missing parts from reference TRBV5-5 and TRBJ2-1): DAGVTQSPTHLIKTRGQQVTLRCSPISGHKSVSWYQQVLGQGPQFIFQYYEKEERGRGNFPDRFSARQFPNYSSELNVNALLLGDSALYLCASSWGDGSYNEQFFGPGTRLTVL.

The gene calls are TRBV5-8 and TRBJ2-5; no clear D gene. The germline V and J ends were trimmed by 5 bases and 5 bases, with 16 bases remaining between them. The CDR3 has 14 amino acids. CDR1 and CDR2 from the germline V gene are SGHTS and YDEGEE. CDR3 in amino acids: CASSYPYEVETQYF. CDR3 nucleotides: TGTGCCAGCAGTTACCCCTATGAAGTTGAGACCCAGTACTTC. Full variable domain (outside the CDR3, taken from reference TRBV5-8 and TRBJ2-5): EAGVTQSPTHLIKTRGQQATLRCSPISGHTSVYWYQQALGLGLQFLLWYDEGEERNRGNFPPRFSGRQFPNYSSELNVNALELEDSALYLCASSYPYEVETQYFGPGTRLLVL.

This clonotype occurred a few times. V usage is TRBV20-1 and J usage is TRBJ1-1; no clear D. Trimming stripped 0 bases from V and 7 bases from J, with 3 bases between. The CDR3 extends over 10 amino acids. Germline V gene sequence: CDR1 DFQATT, CDR2 SNEGSKA (reference sequence). The CDR3 sequence is CSARDLEAFF. CDR3 DNA: TGCAGTGCTAGAGACCTTGAAGCTTTCTTT.

J is TRBJ1-2 and V is TRBV5-1, with D uncertain. In germline, CDR1 is SGHRS, CDR2 YFSETQ. The V end lost 0 bases, the J end lost 8 bases, and 8 bases lay between the germline ends. CDR3 length equals 12 residues. The CDR3, as DNA: TGCGCCAGCAGCTTGGGATGGAACGGCTACACCTTC. This encodes CASSLGWNGYTF.

The chain links TRBV14 to TRBJ2-2, with 13 bases fitting TRBD2. The germline CDR1 and CDR2 sequences are SGHDN and FVKESK. The CDR3 length is 19 residues. V gave up 2 bases and J gave up 6 bases; unmatched junction bases: 12. The CDR3 DNA follows: TGTGCCAGCAGCCAACCAGGACTAGCGGGAGTAGGGTTTCCCGGGGAGCTGTTTTTT. It specifies CASSQPGLAGVGFPGELFF.

This chain joins TRBV3-1 and TRBJ2-7; 9 bases map to TRBD2. TRBJ2-5 matches the DNA end more closely, so the J call is doubtful. The CDR3 extends over 15 amino acids. Germline V lookup: CDR1 LGHDT, CDR2 YNNKEL (reference sequence). In DNA form, the CDR3 reads TGTGCCAGCAGCCATGGTACTAGCGGGTTGGAGACCCAGTACTTC. This gives the protein CASSHGTSGLETQYF.